These T cell receptor beta chains were read from a single sample in a study of T cell responses to AZD1222 COVID-19 vaccine. The table came from immunoSEQ multiplex PCR; TCRdb's copy has only in-frame clones and leaves some out. This table has some 110,000 clones, around 87% appearing once. Specimen: peripheral blood, collected on day 0 of AZD1222 vaccination. These receptors were taken from an adult in good health. Each CDR3 is given with its conserved first and last residue. Fields, in order: CDR3 protein, CDR3 DNA, J gene, D gene, V gene, clone size. The D gene is left open where the match is weak. The size entry is marked missing in some rows and otherwise reads once, few, many or a size class.

CASSSRRYEQYF	TGTGCCAGCAGTTCCAGGAGATACGAGCAGTACTTC	TRBJ2-7	-	TRBV27	-
CASAGQGQETQYF	TGTGCCAGTGCCGGACAGGGGCAAGAGACCCAGTACTTC	TRBJ2-5	TRBD1	TRBV19	-
CASSPTGGQPQHF	TGTGCCAGCAGCCCCACGGGAGGGCAGCCCCAGCATTTT	TRBJ1-5	-	TRBV7-9	-
CASSVETYAEAFF	TGTGCCAGCAGCGTAGAGACATACGCTGAAGCTTTCTTT	TRBJ1-1	-	TRBV9	-
CASSDRGVHEQFF	TGTGCCAGCAGTGACCGAGGGGTCCATGAGCAGTTCTTC	TRBJ2-1	-	TRBV12-3/TRBV12-4	-
CASSSSSVSDTEAFF	TGTGCCAGCTCTTCCTCCAGTGTTTCCGACACTGAAGCTTTCTTT	TRBJ1-1	-	TRBV18	-
CASSSRTGNEQFF	TGTGCCAGTAGTAGTCGGACAGGGAATGAGCAGTTCTTC	TRBJ2-1	TRBD1	TRBV19	-
CASRPRTSGTSSGANVLTF	TGTGCCAGTAGACCCCGGACTAGCGGGACCAGCTCTGGGGCCAACGTCCTGACTTTC	TRBJ2-6	TRBD2	TRBV19	-
CASRKGTGGPQETQYF	TGTGCCAGCAGGAAGGGAACAGGGGGCCCTCAAGAGACCCAGTACTTC	TRBJ2-5	TRBD1	TRBV2	-
CASTSGQGAYEQYF	TGTGCCAGCACTTCGGGACAGGGGGCCTACGAGCAGTACTTC	TRBJ2-7	TRBD1	TRBV28	-
CASNLQGGAHYNEQFF	TGTGCCAGTAATCTCCAGGGTGGGGCCCACTACAATGAGCAGTTCTTC	TRBJ2-1	-	TRBV19	-
CASSYSGGVGYTF	TGTGCCAGCAGTTACTCAGGGGGGGTTGGCTACACCTTC	TRBJ1-2	-	TRBV6-5	-
CASSDKLSNQPQHF	TGTGCCAGCAGTGACAAACTGAGCAATCAGCCCCAGCATTTT	TRBJ1-5	-	TRBV2	-
CASSLIRGAGYEQYF	TGTGCCAGCAGCCTCATCCGGGGGGCCGGATACGAGCAGTACTTC	TRBJ2-7	-	TRBV11-3	once
CASPPTGRVQETQYF	TGTGCCAGTCCCCCGACCGGGAGGGTCCAAGAGACCCAGTACTTC	TRBJ2-5	TRBD2	TRBV28	-
CASTPGDRLYSNQPQHF	TGTGCCAGTACCCCAGGTGACAGATTATATAGCAATCAGCCCCAGCATTTT	TRBJ1-5	-	TRBV19	-
CASSSPRSGGARETQYF	TGTGCCAGCAGTTCCCCCCGTAGCGGGGGGGCCCGGGAGACCCAGTACTTC	TRBJ2-5	TRBD2	TRBV28	-
CASSYSWAGANYGYTF	TGTGCCAGCAGTTACTCGTGGGCAGGGGCTAACTATGGCTACACCTTC	TRBJ1-2	-	TRBV6-2/TRBV6-3	-
CASSFKTSGSPGDTQYF	TGTGCCAGCAGCTTTAAGACTAGCGGGAGTCCTGGAGATACGCAGTATTTT	TRBJ2-3	TRBD2	TRBV5-4	-
CASSPRLAGGGSTQYF	TGTGCCAGCAGCCCCAGACTAGCGGGAGGAGGGAGTACGCAGTATTTT	TRBJ2-3	TRBD2	TRBV9	-
CASSRRQGSYPNTEAFF	TGTGCCAGCAGCCGGCGACAGGGGAGTTATCCGAACACTGAAGCTTTCTTT	TRBJ1-1	TRBD1	TRBV5-5	-
CASSLNRGRRKETQYF	TGTGCCAGCAGCTTAAACAGGGGGCGAAGGAAAGAGACCCAGTACTTC	TRBJ2-5	TRBD1	TRBV7-9	-
CASSIAGILGSSYNEQFF	TGTGCCAGTAGTATAGCGGGAATACTAGGGAGCTCCTACAATGAGCAGTTCTTC	TRBJ2-1	-	TRBV19	-
CASSRRTGTSMSNEQFF	TGCGCCAGCAGCCGACGAACCGGGACTAGCATGTCAAATGAGCAGTTCTTC	TRBJ2-1	TRBD2	TRBV4-1	-
CASSWGSGAKETQYF	TGTGCCAGCAGCTGGGGTAGCGGGGCTAAAGAGACCCAGTACTTC	TRBJ2-5	TRBD2	TRBV11-3	-
CASSLKYRGGTTDTQYF	TGCGCCAGCAGCTTGAAGTACAGGGGGGGAACCACAGATACGCAGTATTTT	TRBJ2-3	-	TRBV5-1	-
CASSQAEGTGELFF	TGTGCCAGCAGCCAGGCGGAAGGCACCGGGGAGCTGTTTTTT	TRBJ2-2	-	TRBV6-4	-
CASSLFLRNNEQFF	TGTGCCAGCAGCTTATTCCTACGAAACAATGAGCAGTTCTTC	TRBJ2-1	-	TRBV5-6	-
CASSLPSLDNEQFF	TGTGCCAGCAGCCTACCCTCACTCGACAATGAGCAGTTCTTC	TRBJ2-1	-	TRBV7-9	-
CASPPPGQNYGYTF	TGTGCCAGCCCTCCACCGGGACAGAACTATGGCTACACCTTC	TRBJ1-2	TRBD1	TRBV2	few
CASSQVVASGSNEQFF	TGCGCCAGCAGCCAAGTAGTGGCTAGCGGGAGTAATGAGCAGTTCTTC	TRBJ2-1	TRBD2	TRBV4-1	few
CASSLMGREGDEQFF	TGTGCCAGCAGTTTGATGGGTCGGGAGGGCGATGAGCAGTTCTTC	TRBJ2-1	TRBD2	TRBV28	-
CASSDPGKAASIQYF	TGCGCCAGCAGTGACCCCGGGAAGGCTGCAAGCATTCAGTACTTC	TRBJ2-4	-	TRBV10-1	-
CASSPLRQAEDQPQHF	TGTGCCAGCAGCCCTCTCCGACAGGCTGAGGATCAGCCCCAGCATTTT	TRBJ1-5	-	TRBV6-2/TRBV6-3	-
CASSLDEWNTEAFF	TGTGCCAGCAGCTTAGATGAATGGAACACTGAAGCTTTCTTT	TRBJ1-1	-	TRBV7-6	-
CASSEQGQSYNSPLHF	TGTGCCAGCAGCGAACAGGGTCAGTCCTATAATTCACCCCTCCACTTT	TRBJ1-6	-	TRBV9	-
CASSFEGGAVYGYTF	TGTGCCAGCAGTTTTGAAGGGGGCGCGGTCTATGGCTACACCTTC	TRBJ1-2	TRBD1	TRBV28	once
CASSVGGGQPQHF	TGTGCCAGCAGCGTAGGGGGTGGCCAGCCCCAGCATTTT	TRBJ1-5	-	TRBV9	-
CASSQDLRPRGKQYF	TGCGCCAGCAGCCAAGATTTACGTCCTAGAGGCAAGCAGTACTTC	TRBJ2-7	-	TRBV4-1	-
CATSGHSNTEAFF	TGTGCCACCTCGGGACACTCGAACACTGAAGCTTTCTTT	TRBJ1-1	-	TRBV10-3	-
CASSPVPGTGTYNSPLHF	TGCGCCAGCAGCCCTGTACCCGGGACAGGCACGTATAATTCACCCCTCCACTTT	TRBJ1-6	TRBD1	TRBV4-3	once
CASSLLDNPYGYTF	TGTGCCAGCAGCCTCCTGGACAACCCTTATGGCTACACCTTC	TRBJ1-2	-	TRBV6-2/TRBV6-3	-
CASSSPRLRASSYNEQFF	TGTGCCAGCAGTTCACCACGTCTCAGGGCGAGCTCCTACAATGAGCAGTTCTTC	TRBJ2-1	-	TRBV6-2/TRBV6-3	-
CASSDGVPTENYGYTF	TGTGCCAGCAGTGACGGGGTCCCCACTGAAAACTATGGCTACACCTTC	TRBJ1-2	-	TRBV25-1	once
CASSSESLNTEAFF	TGCGCCAGCAGCTCTGAGTCGTTGAACACTGAAGCTTTCTTT	TRBJ1-1	-	TRBV5-1	-
CASRKNGDAYNSPLHF	TGTGCCAGCAGGAAGAATGGGGACGCCTATAATTCACCCCTCCACTTT	TRBJ1-6	-	TRBV27	-
CASSQDSGSASYEQYF	TGCGCCAGCAGCCAAGATAGCGGGAGCGCCTCCTACGAGCAGTACTTC	TRBJ2-7	TRBD2	TRBV4-1	-
CASSWRDSYEQYF	TGTGCCAGCAGCTGGAGGGATTCCTACGAGCAGTACTTC	TRBJ2-7	-	TRBV7-9	-
CSVLASYNVQFF	TGCAGCGTTCTAGCATCGTACAATGTGCAGTTCTTC	TRBJ2-1	-	TRBV29-1	-